This T cell receptor (beta chain) was captured in a study of blood T cell repertoires in COVID-19. The germline CDR1 and CDR2 sequences are SGHTA and FQGNSA. The CDR3 covers 15 residues. With 2 bases clipped from V and 4 bases from J, the junction kept 5 bases outside the gene matches. Assay: immunoSEQ multiplex PCR; the TCRdb copy retains only in-frame clones and omits some. The repertoire holds about 68,000 clones, less than 95% seen once, with under 0.65% in the top ten. The V and J genes are TRBV7-2 and TRBJ1-5, with TRBD1 identical over 7 bases. The sequencing sample was made of peripheral blood. The clonotype originates from a man between 45 and 60 years old with COVID-19, enrolled during active disease. CDR3 loop: CASSLQQGWNQPQHF. CDR3 nucleotides: TGTGCCAGCAGCTTACAACAGGGGTGGAATCAGCCCCAGCATTTT.